The 25 T cell receptor beta chains below were found in one sample sequenced in a study of OX40 agonist ivuxolimab in advanced cancers. Profiling relied on immunoSEQ multiplex PCR, and the TCRdb table lists in-frame clones only, not all of them. Of roughly 40,000 clones listed, roughly 88% are singletons. The starting material was CD4+ or CD8+ T cells sorted from blood, obtained in a trial of the OX40 agonist ivuxolimab. All receptors derive from an adult with an advanced solid tumor such as melanoma, head and neck, liver or kidney cancer.

The chain links TRBV30 to TRBJ2-2; 7 bases map to TRBD1. The CDR3 spans 13 residues. Germline CDR1 reads GTSNPN; CDR2 reads SVGIG (reference sequence). J was trimmed by 4 bases and V by 3 bases; bases with no gene match: 2. CDR3 in amino acids: CAWRGQSTGELFF. DNA of the CDR3: TGTGCCTGGAGGGGACAGAGCACCGGGGAGCTGTTTTTT. Full variable domain (outside the CDR3, taken from reference TRBV30 and TRBJ2-2): SQTIHQWPATLVQPVGSPLSLECTVEGTSNPNLYWYRQAAGRGLQLLFYSVGIGQISSEVPQNLSASRPQDRQFILSSKKLLLSDSGFYLCAWRGQSTGELFFGEGSRLTVL.

V and J are TRBV10-3 and TRBJ1-5, with 7 bases aligning to TRBD1. The ends lost 3 bases at V and 7 bases at J; junction bases unmatched: 6. The CDR3 contains 14 residues. CDR1 is ENHRY and CDR2 is SYGVKD in the germline V gene. DNA for the CDR3: TGTGCCATCAGTGAAGACAGGGAACCCCAGCCCCAGCATTTT. It is translated as CAISEDREPQPQHF.

V is TRBV4-1 and J is TRBJ2-5; D may be TRBD2 (6 bases). The assigned J gene may be wrong: the sequence end matches TRBJ2-7 better. The germline CDR1 and CDR2 sequences are MGHRA and YSYEKL. The CDR3 length is 15 residues. This chain's CDR3 is CASSQDWDLLYEQYF. In DNA form, the CDR3 reads TGCGCCAGCAGCCAAGATTGGGACTTGTTATACGAGCAGTACTTC.

The chain employs TRBV25-1 and TRBJ1-2, with 7 nucleotides matching TRBD1. The CDR3 has 13 residues. Germline V gene data show CDR1 as MGHDK and CDR2 as SYGVNS. V lost 4 bases to trimming and J lost 4 bases; unmatched junction nucleotides: 3. CDR3 sequence reads: CASSVGQRYGYTF. CDR3 sequence (DNA): TGTGCCAGCAGTGTGGGACAGCGCTATGGCTACACCTTC.

This chain connects TRBV6-6 to TRBJ2-5; 8 bases map to TRBD1. The end of the DNA is better explained by TRBJ2-7, so the J call may be wrong. CDR1 is MNHNY and CDR2 is SVGAGI in the germline V gene (reference sequence). This CDR3 has 14 amino acids. The CDR3 nucleotides are TGTGCCAGCACCCCCGGGACAGGAAGTATCGAGCAGTACTTC. This gives the protein CASTPGTGSIEQYF.

V and J are TRBV5-5 and TRBJ2-7; D ambiguous. Per germline, CDR1 SGHKS and CDR2 YYEKEE (reference sequence). V was shortened by 4 bases and J by 3 bases, with 5 bases between the two germline ends. This CDR3 is built from 11 residues. DNA for the CDR3: TGTGCCAGCAGCCTCGGCTACGAGCAGTACTTC. This codes for CASSLGYEQYF.

J is TRBJ2-2 and V is TRBV5-1, with 10 bases that match TRBD1. V shed 4 bases and J 3 bases; nucleotides not matched to a gene: 3. The CDR3 spans 15 residues. Germline V gene sequence: CDR1 SGHRS, CDR2 YFSETQ. The CDR3 here is CASSPGQGHTGELFF. For the CDR3, the DNA is TGCGCCAGCAGCCCGGGACAGGGGCACACCGGGGAGCTGTTTTTT.

The sample holds a few counts of this clone. The chain has TRBV27 and TRBJ2-5, with D possibly matching TRBD2 (6 bases). This CDR3 comprises 13 residues. V was clipped by 6 bases and J by 5 bases, with 13 bases between them. Germline V gene sequence: CDR1 MNHEY, CDR2 SMNVEV (reference sequence). CDR3 in amino acids: CASRGGGEETQYF. The CDR3 DNA reads TGTGCCAGCAGGGGTGGCGGGGAGGAGACCCAGTACTTC.

CDR3 region: CRSRGAHGYTF. The CDR3 DNA is TGCAGAAGCCGAGGGGCCCATGGCTACACCTTC. The chain has TRBV20-1 and TRBJ1-2; tentatively, D is TRBD1 (5 bases). Germline CDR1 is DFQATT and CDR2 is SNEGSKA (reference sequence). CDR3 length equals 11 residues.

The rearrangement joins TRBV19 to TRBJ2-1; no clear D gene. V was clipped by 5 bases and J by 0 bases, with 8 bases between them. The CDR3 has 14 amino acids. Per germline, CDR1 LNHDA and CDR2 SQIVND (reference sequence). The CDR3 DNA sequence: TGTGCCAGTAGTTTGGTACCCTCCTACAATGAGCAGTTCTTC. It translates to CASSLVPSYNEQFF. Full variable domain (rest looked up from reference TRBV19 and TRBJ2-1): DGGITQSPKYLFRKEGQNVTLSCEQNLNHDAMYWYRQDPGQGLRLIYYSQIVNDFQKGDIAEGYSVSREKKESFPLTVTSAQKNPTAFYLCASSLVPSYNEQFFGPGTRLTVL.

This clone was seen only once. The gene calls are TRBV7-9 and TRBJ2-5; 9 bases match TRBD1. This CDR3 contains 15 residues. V was pared by 5 bases and J by 9 bases, with 13 bases of the junction left unmatched. The germline gives CDR1 SEHNR, CDR2 FQNEAQ (reference sequence). The CDR3 sequence is CASSPDRGLGHPQYF. The CDR3 coding sequence is TGTGCCAGCAGCCCCGACAGGGGGTTGGGTCATCCCCAGTACTTC.

V and J are TRBV19 and TRBJ1-1; 7 bases are a match to TRBD1. The CDR3 loop spans 13 amino acids. Germline V CDR1 and CDR2: LNHDA, SQIVND (reference sequence). V was pared by 5 bases and J by 4 bases, with 4 bases of the junction left unmatched. CDR3 sequence reads: CASSASGGTEAFF. The CDR3 DNA reads TGTGCCAGTAGTGCGTCAGGGGGCACTGAAGCTTTCTTT.

CDR3 region: CASSEITDTQYF. The CDR3 nucleotides read TGTGCCAGCAGTGAAATCACAGATACGCAGTATTTT. This rearrangement joins TRBV2 to TRBJ2-3; the D is unclear. V was cut by 2 bases and J by 2 bases, with 2 bases left in between. CDR3 length: 12 amino acids. Germline CDR1 is SNHLY and CDR2 is FYNNEI.

The rearrangement links TRBV5-1 to TRBJ1-5; 7 bases are a match to TRBD1. The CDR3 covers 15 residues. J gave up 7 bases and V 2 bases, and 9 bases lay outside the gene matches. The germline V gene encodes CDR1 SGHRS and CDR2 YFSETQ. CDR3: CASSFGGTAGQPQHF. In nucleotides, the CDR3 is TGCGCCAGCAGCTTCGGAGGGACAGCGGGCCAGCCCCAGCATTTT.

J is TRBJ2-1 and V is TRBV6-5; the match to TRBD2 covers 7 bases. The CDR3 covers 14 residues. The V and J ends lost 4 bases and 4 bases, in that order; junction bases with no gene match: 4. CDR1 is MNHEY and CDR2 is SVGAGI in the germline V gene. The chain's CDR3 is CASSFLADYNEQFF. CDR3 coding DNA: TGTGCCAGCAGTTTCCTAGCGGATTACAATGAGCAGTTCTTC.

The rearrangement links TRBV6-6 to TRBJ1-1; the match to TRBD1 covers 9 bases. The CDR3 length is 15 residues. The germline CDR1 and CDR2 sequences are MNHNY and SVGAGI (reference sequence). With V trimmed by 6 bases and J by 7 bases, 12 bases remained unmatched. This chain's CDR3 is CASRAWGQGTIEAFF. DNA of the CDR3: TGTGCCAGCAGAGCATGGGGACAGGGAACGATTGAAGCTTTCTTT.

The chain has TRBV19 and TRBJ2-2; D assignment may be TRBD1 or TRBD2 (5 bases each). CDR3 size: 16 residues. Germline V gives CDR1 LNHDA, CDR2 SQIVND (reference sequence). Trimming removed 4 bases at V and 4 bases at J, with 16 bases between. This CDR3 is CASSKLEGTATGELFF. The CDR3 DNA sequence: TGTGCCAGTAGTAAACTCGAGGGGACGGCCACCGGGGAGCTGTTTTTT.

The V and J genes are TRBV4-2 and TRBJ2-5, with 14 bases aligning to TRBD2. This CDR3 has 18 amino acids. V was pared by 4 bases and J by 5 bases, with 12 bases of the junction left unmatched. Germline CDR1 LGHNA, CDR2 YNFKEQ. The CDR3 loop reads CASSPAEGTSGRRETQYF. The CDR3 nucleotides read TGTGCCAGCAGCCCCGCGGAGGGGACTAGCGGGAGAAGGGAGACCCAGTACTTC.

The chain links TRBV10-2 to TRBJ1-1; the D gene is possibly TRBD1 (5 bases). Germline V gene data show CDR1 as WSHSY and CDR2 as SAAADI. The CDR3 is 14 residues long. The V end was cut by 6 bases, the J end by 0 bases, with 11 bases between. CDR3 in DNA: TGCGCCAGCAGGGCGGGACGCATGAACACTGAAGCTTTCTTT. Translated, it gives CASRAGRMNTEAFF.

The rearrangement uses TRBV18 and TRBJ2-3, with 8 bases aligning to TRBD2. Germline assignment: CDR1 KGHSH and CDR2 LQKENI. CDR3 length: 17 amino acids. V gave up 3 bases and J gave up 0 bases; unmatched junction bases: 8. The CDR3 sequence: CASSPSSPSGSTDTQYF. DNA of the CDR3: TGTGCCAGCTCACCCTCCTCACCTAGCGGGAGCACAGATACGCAGTATTTT.

The chain links TRBV6-4 to TRBJ2-3; the match to TRBD1 covers 7 bases. The CDR3 spans 14 residues. V lost 5 bases to trimming and J lost 4 bases; unmatched junction nucleotides: 6. Germline assignment: CDR1 MRHNA and CDR2 SNTAGT. The CDR3 protein is CASSQGGEADTQYF. Here the CDR3 DNA reads TGTGCCAGCAGTCAAGGGGGCGAAGCAGATACGCAGTATTTT.

The gene calls are TRBV28 and TRBJ2-7; 13 nucleotides line up with TRBD2. CDR1 is MDHEN and CDR2 is SYDVKM in the germline V gene. The CDR3 covers 16 residues. J gave up 7 bases and V 6 bases, and 12 bases lay outside the gene matches. Written as DNA, the CDR3 is TGTGCCAGCAGATACTACCGACTAGCGGGAGGTGGAGAGCAGTACTTC. Translated, it gives CASRYYRLAGGGEQYF.

The rearrangement uses TRBV27 and TRBJ2-1, with a weak D call TRBD2 (6 bases). The V end was cut by 5 bases, the J end by 4 bases, with 15 bases between. Germline V lookup: CDR1 MNHEY, CDR2 SMNVEV (reference sequence). The CDR3 contains 15 residues. In DNA form, the CDR3 reads TGTGCCAGCAGTCTCCCCGGACTACCTTACAATGAGCAGTTCTTC. This gives the protein CASSLPGLPYNEQFF.

This clone has more than one count but fewer than ten. The chain is built from TRBV6-6 and TRBJ1-2; perhaps TRBD1 as D (5 bases). CDR1 and CDR2 from the germline V gene are MNHNY and SVGAGI (reference sequence). The CDR3 length is 11 residues. V was trimmed by 7 bases and J by 5 bases, leaving 8 bases between them. The CDR3 is CASTREYGYTF. CDR3 DNA sequence: TGTGCCAGCACCAGGGAGTATGGCTACACCTTC.

As regards this clone: The junction departs from germline at one end; a sequencing error may be responsible. The identical CDR3 is also encoded by other nucleotide sequences in the sample. The CDR3 coding sequence is TGTGCCAGCAGCCTAGACAGAGGGGGAAACACTGAAGCTTTCTTT. Residues: CASSLDRGGNTEAFF. The chain is built from TRBV11-2 and TRBJ1-1, with a weak D call TRBD1 (6 bases). The germline gives CDR1 SGHAT, CDR2 FQNNGV. The CDR3 sequence is 15 residues long.